Included here is one TCR beta chain sequence, with context. J gave up 2 bases and V 7 bases, and 5 bases lay outside the gene matches. The CDR3 sequence is 14 residues long. Germline values: CDR1 MDHEN, CDR2 SYDVKM. The data were obtained in a study of T cell changes during pregnancy in multiple sclerosis. The data were produced by immunoSEQ multiplex PCR, yet TCRdb's version contains in-frame clones alone and is incomplete. The table records approximately 60,000 clones, about nine tenths of them present only once. The specimen was peripheral blood, collected in the first trimester of pregnancy. The chain carries TRBV28 and TRBJ2-5; TRBD1 agrees at 9 bases. The TCR sequence derives from a female donor with multiple sclerosis, enrolled in a pregnancy study. The CDR3, as DNA: TGTGCCAGCACTCTAGACAGGGGGCAAGAGACCCAGTACTTC. This gives the protein CASTLDRGQETQYF.